The 2 T cell receptor beta chains reported below all come from one sample, sequenced in a study of T cell clusters in autoimmune cytopenias. TRB rearrangements were amplified by touch-down multiplex PCR with mixed TRB-A/B primers. TCRdb re-called the multiplex PCR reads and shows each CDR3 protein once, DNA omitted. Recorded here are 3,000 to 3,500 distinct CDR3 sequences; the top ten clones represent roughly 3%. Some 34,000 genome equivalents of blood DNA were amplified for TRB. The sequencing sample was made of peripheral blood. The receptors were sampled from a human donor with an autoimmune cytopenia or autoimmune hepatitis (not recorded which).

In terms of frequency, this clonotype is medium-sized (0.01 to 0.1%). V is TRBV30 and J is TRBJ2-7; TCRdb selects TRBD2, and the lack of DNA leaves this call unchecked. CDR1 and CDR2 from the germline V gene are GTSNPN and SVGIG (reference sequence). This CDR3 has 16 amino acids. CDR3 residues: CAWGEGILAGSGEQYF.

V usage is TRBV5-1 and J usage is TRBJ2-3; the D call of TRBD1 rests on TCRdb alone, since no DNA is present to check it. Germline values: CDR1 SGHRS, CDR2 YFSETQ. This CDR3 comprises 15 residues. The CDR3 loop is CASSRGQGPTDTQYF.